The 10 T cell receptor beta chains below were found in one sample sequenced in a study of blood T cell repertoires in COVID-19. The table came from immunoSEQ multiplex PCR; TCRdb's copy has only in-frame clones and leaves some out. The table includes roughly 290,000 clones, about 85% detected once. Sequenced material: peripheral blood. Receptors originate from a human donor with COVID-19, enrolled during active disease. The donor label of this sample is uncertain.

The chain is built from TRBV7-2 and TRBJ1-4; D gene uncertain. The CDR3 covers 11 residues. Germline CDR1 SGHTA, CDR2 FQGNSA. Trimming removed 5 bases at V and 5 bases at J, with 3 bases between. CDR3 DNA: TGTGCCAGCAGCCCGAATGAAAAACTGTTTTTT. It codes for CASSPNEKLFF. Full variable domain (remainder filled in from reference TRBV7-2 and TRBJ1-4): GAGVSQSPSNKVTEKGKDVELRCDPISGHTALYWYRQSLGQGLEFLIYFQGNSAPDKSGLPSDRFSAERTGGSVSTLTIQRTQQEDSAVYLCASSPNEKLFFGSGTQLSVL.

V usage is TRBV5-1 and J usage is TRBJ1-6; D is perhaps TRBD1 (6 bases). Trimming left V 0 bases short and J 5 bases short, with 6 bases between. Germline V gene sequence: CDR1 SGHRS, CDR2 YFSETQ. The CDR3 has 14 residues. CDR3 DNA sequence: TGCGCCAGCAGCTTGGGACAGGATAATTCACCCCTCCACTTT. Its translation is CASSLGQDNSPLHF.

The genes are TRBV30 and TRBJ2-3; 8 bases line up with TRBD1. Trimming at V came to 2 bases and at J to 4 bases, leaving 11 bases not matched to a gene. This CDR3 region has 16 residues. Germline lookup yields CDR1 GTSNPN and CDR2 SVGIG (reference sequence). The CDR3 spells CAWSPLDNRGADTQYF. As DNA, the CDR3 is TGTGCCTGGAGTCCCCTGGACAACAGGGGGGCAGATACGCAGTATTTT.

The rearrangement links TRBV4-3 to TRBJ1-3; D is unresolved. This CDR3 spans 17 amino acids. Trimming stripped 0 bases from V and 0 bases from J, with 12 bases between. Germline CDR1 reads LGHNA; CDR2 reads YSLEER. The CDR3 protein is CASSQDLGGYSGNTIYF. CDR3 bases: TGCGCCAGCAGCCAAGATTTAGGCGGCTACTCTGGAAACACCATATATTTT.

In regard to this clone: The same CDR3 arises from other DNA sequences in this sample as well. This rearrangement joins TRBV20-1 to TRBJ2-5, with 10 bases lining up with TRBD2. The length of the CDR3 is 14 residues. The V gene end was trimmed by 3 bases and the J gene end by 1 base; junction bases not matched to a gene: 2. Per the germline V gene, CDR1 is DFQATT and CDR2 is SNEGSKA (reference sequence). CDR3 residues: CSASRLAGQETQYF. The CDR3 DNA sequence: TGCAGTGCTAGTCGACTAGCGGGCCAAGAGACCCAGTACTTC.

The rearrangement links TRBV6-5 to TRBJ2-2; 9 positions agree with TRBD1. The CDR3 totals 15 residues. Trimming removed 7 bases from V and 3 bases from J; junction bases left unmatched: 6. Germline CDR1 is MNHEY and CDR2 is SVGAGI. The CDR3, as DNA: TGTGCCAGCAACGACAGGGGGAGGGACACCGGGGAGCTGTTTTTT. This translates into CASNDRGRDTGELFF.

The chain links TRBV27 to TRBJ2-7; TRBD1 matches 9 bases. With V trimmed by 1 base and J by 6 bases, 7 bases remained unmatched. Germline-derived CDR1 and CDR2 are MNHEY and SMNVEV (reference sequence). This CDR3 comprises 15 residues. The CDR3 nucleotides read TGTGCCAGCAGTTTATATGGGACAGGGCAGGGCGAGCAGTACTTC. It translates to CASSLYGTGQGEQYF.

The chain carries TRBV9 and TRBJ2-2, with TRBD2 identical over 11 bases. CDR1 and CDR2 (germline): SGDLS, YYNGEE. The ends lost 0 bases at V and 6 bases at J; junction bases unmatched: 13. CDR3 size: 19 residues. CDR3 in amino acids: CASSVASTSGSRRAGELFF. DNA for the CDR3: TGTGCCAGCAGCGTAGCCAGTACTAGCGGGAGTAGGAGGGCCGGGGAGCTGTTTTTT.

The gene calls are TRBV30 and TRBJ1-6; TRBD1 matches 10 bases. Trimming took 6 bases from V and 11 from J; bases not matched to a gene: 13. The CDR3 covers 15 residues. Germline V gene sequence: CDR1 GTSNPN, CDR2 SVGIG (reference sequence). CDR3 nucleotide sequence: TGTGCCTGCAAAACTGGACAGGGGGAATGGGCACCCCTCCACTTT. Translation: CACKTGQGEWAPLHF.

The rearrangement joins TRBV28 to TRBJ2-5; a weak D match, TRBD1 (6 bases). Germline V CDR1 and CDR2: MDHEN, SYDVKM. The CDR3 spans 14 residues. Trimming stripped 5 bases from V and 0 bases from J, with 10 bases between. Here the CDR3 DNA reads TGTGCCAGCAGTCTTGGACAGTACCAAGAGACCCAGTACTTC. Translation gives CASSLGQYQETQYF.